Below, 2 T cell receptor beta chains from the same sample are listed, as sequenced in a study of cytomegalovirus exposure and HLA in healthy donors. PCR involved 60 Vbeta and 13 Jbeta primers. Only in-frame clones appear in the TCRdb table, and some are missing; sequencing was by immunoSEQ multiplex PCR. Of 99,000 or so clones in the sample, around 15% were seen once. The sequencing sample was made of PBMCs. All receptors derive from a female donor in good health and CMV-seronegative.

V and J are TRBV5-4 and TRBJ2-7; D may be TRBD2 (7 bases). The V and J ends lost 0 bases and 6 bases respectively, with 16 bases between them. This CDR3 comprises 15 residues. Per the germline V gene, CDR1 is SGHNT and CDR2 is YYREEE (reference sequence). DNA for the CDR3: TGTGCCAGCAGCTTGGCGGGGGCGGGAGCCCCCGAGCAGTACTTC. Amino acid sequence: CASSLAGAGAPEQYF.

This rearrangement joins TRBV28 to TRBJ2-1; 8 bases line up with TRBD1. This CDR3 region has 19 residues. Germline values: CDR1 MDHEN, CDR2 SYDVKM. The V gene end was trimmed by 6 bases and the J gene end by 2 bases; junction bases not matched to a gene: 18. For the CDR3, the DNA is TGTGCCAGCAGCCGCCCGAGGGACAGGTCTACTCTTCCCTACAATGAGCAGTTCTTC. Amino acids: CASSRPRDRSTLPYNEQFF.